The 16 T cell receptor beta chains given below trace back to one sample, sequenced in a study of spatial heterogeneity in lung cancer. Stated time point: sample taken at primary tumor resection. The authors sequenced whole RNA from tumor, nontumor lung or frozen PBMC without sorting. TCRdb reprocessed the 5' RACE reads via MiXCR and lists one record per CDR3 protein. Altogether some 15,000 distinct CDR3 sequences are present, around 15% being singletons, with the ten largest covering around 40%. The sample in question was PBMCs, obtained at surgery. Source of these receptors: a male donor with early-stage non-small cell lung cancer.

The chain recombines TRBV5-1 with TRBJ2-3, with 12 bases aligning to TRBD2. The CDR3 spans 14 residues. V gave up 6 bases and J gave up 8 bases; unmatched junction bases: 7. Per the germline V gene, CDR1 is SGHRS and CDR2 is YFSETQ. The chain's CDR3 is CASTGLAGSGTQYF. The CDR3 coding sequence is TGCGCCAGCACTGGACTAGCGGGGTCAGGTACGCAGTATTTT.

The table lists this clonotype with a few counts. The chain employs TRBV29-1 and TRBJ1-4; 7 bases are shared with TRBD1. The trim removed 3 bases at V and 4 bases at J, leaving 5 bases unmatched. Germline V gene sequence: CDR1 SQVTM, CDR2 ANQGSEA. This CDR3 spans 14 amino acids. The CDR3 loop reads CSVELPGGNEKLFF. The CDR3 DNA reads TGCAGCGTTGAGTTACCAGGGGGTAATGAAAAACTGTTTTTT.

In this sample, this clonotype turned up many times. V gene TRBV6-2 or TRBV6-3 combines with J gene TRBJ1-5; maybe TRBD1 (5 bases). The length of the CDR3 is 13 residues. V lost 8 bases to trimming and J lost 5 bases, with 13 bases between them. Germline loops: CDR1 MNHEY, CDR2 SVGEGT. The CDR3 is CASAVTEYQPQHF. In nucleotides, the CDR3 is TGTGCCAGCGCCGTGACAGAGTATCAGCCCCAGCATTTT.

This clonotype was seen at least ten times. V gene TRBV7-8 combines with J gene TRBJ2-1, with D hard to call. The CDR3 length is 14 residues. Germline loops: CDR1 SGHVS, CDR2 FQNEAQ. The ends were cut back, 0 bases at V and 7 bases at J, with 10 bases in the middle. This CDR3 reads CASSLARPPNEQFF. The CDR3 DNA follows: TGTGCCAGCAGCTTAGCGCGGCCCCCGAATGAGCAGTTCTTC.

V is TRBV7-2 and J is TRBJ2-3; D uncertain. Trimming cost V 4 bases and J 8 bases, with 10 bases left between them. The CDR3 consists of 12 residues. Per the germline V gene, CDR1 is SGHTA and CDR2 is FQGNSA. The CDR3 nucleotides read TGTGCCAGCAGCTGGGGAAGTGGTACGCAGTATTTT. Amino acid sequence: CASSWGSGTQYF. The full variable domain, completed using reference TRBV7-2 and TRBJ2-3, is GAGVSQSPSNKVTEKGKDVELRCDPISGHTALYWYRQSLGQGLEFLIYFQGNSAPDKSGLPSDRFSAERTGGSVSTLTIQRTQQEDSAVYLCASSWGSGTQYFGPGTRLTVL.

This clonotype has just a few counts. Here the CDR3 DNA reads TGCGCCAGCAGCCTTAAAGGAAGCGAGACCCGAGATACGCAGTATTTT. It yields the protein CASSLKGSETRDTQYF. The chain has TRBV4-1 and TRBJ2-3; no definite D call. This CDR3 spans 16 amino acids. Germline V gene sequence: CDR1 MGHRA, CDR2 YSYEKL. Between the trimmed V and J ends, which lost 4 bases and 5 bases, there was a span of 19 bases.

The chain is built from TRBV7-8 and TRBJ1-1, with TRBD1 matching over 7 bases. CDR3 size: 15 residues. Germline values: CDR1 SGHVS, CDR2 FQNEAQ. Trimming took 0 bases from V and 5 from J; bases not matched to a gene: 6. CDR3 amino acids: CASSLAQGGGTEAFF. The CDR3 DNA is TGTGCCAGCAGCTTAGCGCAAGGGGGCGGAACTGAAGCTTTCTTT.

This clonotype has more than one count but fewer than ten. CDR3 DNA: TGCAGTGCTAGAGATCGCAGGGGAGAAGAAAAACTGTTTTTT. Translating it yields CSARDRRGEEKLFF. The V call is TRBV20-1, the J call TRBJ1-4; D might be TRBD1 (6 bases). Germline CDR1 reads DFQATT; CDR2 reads SNEGSKA (reference sequence). The V end was cut by 0 bases, the J end by 8 bases, with 13 bases between. This CDR3 comprises 14 residues.

V and J are TRBV20-1 and TRBJ2-7; TRBD1 aligns across 7 bases. Germline-derived CDR1 and CDR2 are DFQATT and SNEGSKA (reference sequence). The trim removed 5 bases at V and 2 bases at J, leaving 6 bases unmatched. This CDR3 is built from 13 residues. The CDR3 nucleotides read TGCAGTGCTCCTCGACAGGGAACCTACGAGCAGTACTTC. This codes for CSAPRQGTYEQYF.

This clonotype was picked up a small number of times. The rearrangement joins TRBV12-3 or TRBV12-4 to TRBJ2-7; D ambiguous. The CDR3 loop spans 15 amino acids. V lost 4 bases to trimming and J lost 2 bases, with 15 bases between them. CDR3 nucleotide sequence: TGTGCCAGCAGTTCCGCGATCGGGCAAACCTACGAGCAGTACTTC. It yields the protein CASSSAIGQTYEQYF.

This clonotype was counted between two and nine times. The V call is TRBV20-1, the J call TRBJ2-3; possibly TRBD1 for D (5 bases). The CDR3 covers 15 residues. The germline V gene has CDR1 DFQATT and CDR2 SNEGSKA (reference sequence). The germline V and J ends were trimmed by 0 bases and 5 bases, with 15 bases remaining between them. CDR3 sequence reads: CSARDVAGSLDTQYF. CDR3 nucleotides: TGCAGTGCTAGAGATGTCGCAGGGTCATTAGATACGCAGTATTTT.

This clonotype was counted ten times or more. The chain joins TRBV2 to TRBJ2-1, with D perhaps assigned TRBD1 or TRBD2 (5 bases each). There are 15 residues in the CDR3. Germline V CDR1 and CDR2: SNHLY, FYNNEI. V was cut by 7 bases and J by 4 bases, with 17 bases left in between. As DNA, the CDR3 is TGTGCCAGCACCGAGGGGCCGGGGCTTTACAATGAGCAGTTCTTC. As protein: CASTEGPGLYNEQFF. The whole variable domain, filled in from reference TRBV2 and TRBJ2-1, reads EPEVTQTPSHQVTQMGQEVILRCVPISNHLYFYWYRQILGQKVEFLVSFYNNEISEKSEIFDDQFSVERPDGSNFTLKIRSTKLEDSAMYFCASTEGPGLYNEQFFGPGTRLTVL.

This clonotype was observed a handful of times. The genes are TRBV4-3 and TRBJ1-1; no firm D call. This CDR3 has 17 residues. V dropped 1 base and J dropped 0 bases, with 15 bases sitting between them. Germline CDR1 is LGHNA and CDR2 is YSLEER. The CDR3 loop reads CASSQGELGNVNTEAFF. The CDR3 nucleotides are TGCGCCAGCAGCCAAGGCGAACTGGGGAACGTGAACACTGAAGCTTTCTTT.

This clonotype turned up a few times. Germline is not matched at one junction end, which may reflect a read error. The chain is built from TRBV2 and TRBJ1-5; D unresolved. This CDR3 is 13 amino acids long. Germline assignment: CDR1 SNHLY and CDR2 FYNNEI. The DNA of the CDR3 is TGTGCCAGCAGCGAAGTGGCGTACGGGCCCCAGCATTTT. This sequence encodes CASSEVAYGPQHF.

V is TRBV10-3 and J is TRBJ2-7; no clear D. Between the trimmed V and J ends, which lost 5 bases and 7 bases, there was a span of 12 bases. Germline lookup yields CDR1 ENHRY and CDR2 SYGVKD. The CDR3 has 12 residues. DNA of the CDR3: TGTGCCATCAGTTTTAATGCCGATGAGCAGTACTTC. It encodes CAISFNADEQYF.

This clonotype was detected many times. The V gene is TRBV9, the J gene TRBJ1-2, with D possibly matching TRBD1 (6 bases). Trimming stripped 6 bases from V and 5 bases from J, with 23 bases between. The CDR3 contains 16 residues. Germline V gene lookup returns CDR1 SGDLS and CDR2 YYNGEE. The DNA for the CDR3 is TGTGCCAGCACCCCAGCGGGGGGCAGTGAGGGGTATGGCTACACCTTC. This encodes CASTPAGGSEGYGYTF.